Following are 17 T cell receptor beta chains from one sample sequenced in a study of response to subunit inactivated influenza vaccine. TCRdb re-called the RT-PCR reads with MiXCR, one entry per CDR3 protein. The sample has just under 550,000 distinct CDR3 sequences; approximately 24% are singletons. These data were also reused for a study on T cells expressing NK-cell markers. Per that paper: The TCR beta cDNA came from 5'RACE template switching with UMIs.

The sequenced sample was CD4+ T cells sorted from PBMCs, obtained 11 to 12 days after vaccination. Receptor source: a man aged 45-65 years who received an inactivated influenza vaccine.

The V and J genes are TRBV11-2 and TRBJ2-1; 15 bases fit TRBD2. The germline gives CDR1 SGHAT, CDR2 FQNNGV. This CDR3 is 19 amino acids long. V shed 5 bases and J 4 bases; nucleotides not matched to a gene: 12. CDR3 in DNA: TGTGCCAGCAGCGCTTCTGGACTAGCGGGAGGGCCGTATTACAATGAGCAGTTCTTC. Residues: CASSASGLAGGPYYNEQFF.

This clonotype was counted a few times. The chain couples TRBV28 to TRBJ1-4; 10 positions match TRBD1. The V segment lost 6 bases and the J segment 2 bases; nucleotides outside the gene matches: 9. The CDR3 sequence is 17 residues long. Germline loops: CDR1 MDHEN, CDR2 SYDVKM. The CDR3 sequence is CASSPSGQGRTNEKLFF. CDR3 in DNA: TGTGCCAGCAGCCCCTCGGGACAGGGGCGGACTAATGAAAAACTGTTTTTT.

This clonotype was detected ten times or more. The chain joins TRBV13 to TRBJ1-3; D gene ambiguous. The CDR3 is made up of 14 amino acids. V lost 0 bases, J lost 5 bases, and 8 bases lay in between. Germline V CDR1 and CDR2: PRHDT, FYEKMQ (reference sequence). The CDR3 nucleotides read TGTGCCAGCAGCTTAGGGATGAGCCGAAACACCATATATTTT. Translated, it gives CASSLGMSRNTIYF.

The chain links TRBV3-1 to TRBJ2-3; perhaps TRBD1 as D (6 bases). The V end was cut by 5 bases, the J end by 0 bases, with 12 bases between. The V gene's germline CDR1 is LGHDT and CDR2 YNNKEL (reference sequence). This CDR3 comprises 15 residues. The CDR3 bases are TGTGCCAGCAGCTACGGACAGTATAGCACAGATACGCAGTATTTT. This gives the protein CASSYGQYSTDTQYF.

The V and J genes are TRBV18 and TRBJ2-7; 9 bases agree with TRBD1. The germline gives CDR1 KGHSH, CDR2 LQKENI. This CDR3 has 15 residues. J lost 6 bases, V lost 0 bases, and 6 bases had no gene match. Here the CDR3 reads CASSPPYGTGFEQYF. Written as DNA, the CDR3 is TGTGCCAGCTCACCACCATATGGGACAGGGTTCGAGCAGTACTTC.

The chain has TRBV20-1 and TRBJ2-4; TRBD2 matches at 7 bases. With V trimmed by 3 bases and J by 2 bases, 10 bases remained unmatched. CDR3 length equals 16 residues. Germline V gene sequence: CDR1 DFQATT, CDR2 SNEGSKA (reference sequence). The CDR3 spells CSASKPRGLSKNIQYF. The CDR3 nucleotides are TGCAGTGCTAGCAAACCGCGGGGGTTGTCCAAAAACATTCAGTACTTC.

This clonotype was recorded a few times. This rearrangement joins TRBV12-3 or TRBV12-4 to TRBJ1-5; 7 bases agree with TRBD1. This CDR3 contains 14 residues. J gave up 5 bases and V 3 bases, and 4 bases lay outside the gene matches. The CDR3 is CASSFVGGDQPQHF. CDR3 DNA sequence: TGTGCCAGCAGTTTCGTAGGGGGCGATCAGCCCCAGCATTTT.

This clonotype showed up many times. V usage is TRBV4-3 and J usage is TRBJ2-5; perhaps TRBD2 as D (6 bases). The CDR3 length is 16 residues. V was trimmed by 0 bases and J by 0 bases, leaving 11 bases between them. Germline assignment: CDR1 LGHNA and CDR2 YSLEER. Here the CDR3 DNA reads TGCGCCAGCAGCCAAGATTTCAGGGACTACCAAGAGACCCAGTACTTC. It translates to CASSQDFRDYQETQYF.

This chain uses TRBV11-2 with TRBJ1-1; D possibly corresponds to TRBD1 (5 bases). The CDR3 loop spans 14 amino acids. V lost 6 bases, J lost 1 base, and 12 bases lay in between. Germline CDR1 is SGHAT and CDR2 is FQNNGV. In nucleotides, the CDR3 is TGTGCCAGCAGTATACAGGCCCGGAACACTGAAGCTTTCTTT. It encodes CASSIQARNTEAFF. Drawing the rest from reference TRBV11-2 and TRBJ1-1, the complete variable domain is EAGVAQSPRYKIIEKRQSVAFWCNPISGHATLYWYQQILGQGPKLLIQFQNNGVVDDSQLPKDRFSAERLKGVDSTLKIQPAKLEDSAVYLCASSIQARNTEAFFGQGTRLTVV.

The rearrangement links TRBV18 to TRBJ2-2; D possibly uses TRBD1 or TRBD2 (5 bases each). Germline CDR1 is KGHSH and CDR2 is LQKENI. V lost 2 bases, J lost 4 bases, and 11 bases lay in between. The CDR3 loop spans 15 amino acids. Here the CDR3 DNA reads TGTGCCAGCTCACCAAGAAGGGACCCCACCGGGGAGCTGTTTTTT. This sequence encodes CASSPRRDPTGELFF.

The CDR3 DNA reads as TGTGCCAGCAGTGTCTCTTACGGGGAAGAGACCCAGTACTTC. As protein: CASSVSYGEETQYF. The rearrangement uses TRBV2 and TRBJ2-5, with D perhaps TRBD2 (5 bases). Trimming cost V 4 bases and J 3 bases, with 12 bases left between them. This CDR3 spans 14 amino acids. Germline CDR1 and CDR2: SNHLY and FYNNEI.

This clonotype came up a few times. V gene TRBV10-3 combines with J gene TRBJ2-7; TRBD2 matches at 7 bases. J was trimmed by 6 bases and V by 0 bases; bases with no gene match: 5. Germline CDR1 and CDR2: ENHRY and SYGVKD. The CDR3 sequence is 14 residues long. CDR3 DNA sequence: TGTGCCATCAGTGAGTCGATGGGCGGGAGCGAGCAGTACTTC. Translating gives CAISESMGGSEQYF.

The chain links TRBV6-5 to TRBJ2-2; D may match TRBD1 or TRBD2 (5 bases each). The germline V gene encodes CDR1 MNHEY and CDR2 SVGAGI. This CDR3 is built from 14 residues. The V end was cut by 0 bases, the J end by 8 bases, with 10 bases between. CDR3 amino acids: CASSYSGDRGELFF. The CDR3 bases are TGTGCCAGCAGTTACTCGGGGGATAGGGGGGAGCTGTTTTTT.

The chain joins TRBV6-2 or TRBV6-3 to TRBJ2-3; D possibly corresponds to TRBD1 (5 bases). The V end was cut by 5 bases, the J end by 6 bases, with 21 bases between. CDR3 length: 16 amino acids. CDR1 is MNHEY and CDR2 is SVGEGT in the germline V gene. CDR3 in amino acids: CASSRALTWGVDTQYF. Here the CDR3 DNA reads TGTGCCAGCAGTCGGGCCCTCACATGGGGCGTCGATACGCAGTATTTT.

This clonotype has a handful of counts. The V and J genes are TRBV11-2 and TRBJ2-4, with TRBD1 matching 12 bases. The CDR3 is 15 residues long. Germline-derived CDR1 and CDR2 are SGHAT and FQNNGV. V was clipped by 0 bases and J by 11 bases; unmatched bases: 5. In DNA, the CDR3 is TGTGCCAGCAGCTTAGAAGGGGGACAGGGGGCCTTTCAGTACTTC. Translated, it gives CASSLEGGQGAFQYF.

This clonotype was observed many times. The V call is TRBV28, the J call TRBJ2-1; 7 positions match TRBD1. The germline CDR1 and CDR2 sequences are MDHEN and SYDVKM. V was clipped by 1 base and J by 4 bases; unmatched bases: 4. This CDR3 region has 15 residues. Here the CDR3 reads CASSLLRGQYNEQFF. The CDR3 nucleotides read TGTGCCAGCAGTTTATTAAGGGGACAGTACAATGAGCAGTTCTTC.

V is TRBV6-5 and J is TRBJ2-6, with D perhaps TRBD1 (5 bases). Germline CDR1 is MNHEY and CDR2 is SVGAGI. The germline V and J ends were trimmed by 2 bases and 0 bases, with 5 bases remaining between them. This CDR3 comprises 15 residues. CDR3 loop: CASSYGHSGANVLTF. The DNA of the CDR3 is TGTGCCAGCAGTTACGGACACTCTGGGGCCAACGTCCTGACTTTC.